This T cell receptor beta chain was recorded in a study of shared clonotypes between healthy human individuals. Sequenced by immunoSEQ multiplex PCR; TCRdb stores in-frame clones only, minus some. The sample lists about 1.5 million clones, 95% to 99% occurring once. V lost 5 bases and J lost 3, with 26 bases in between. Germline V gene data show CDR1 as SEHNR and CDR2 as FQNEAQ (reference sequence). The CDR3 is made up of 18 amino acids. Sequencing was done on a sample of naive CD4+ T cells sorted from blood. Noted subset: CD45RA+ positively selected. The source is a man aged 30 to 39 in good health. The chain carries TRBV7-9 and TRBJ2-7, with D possibly TRBD1 on 7 matching bases. The CDR3 spells CASSLGGGNVKVGYEQYF. The CDR3 nucleotides are TGTGCCAGCAGCCTAGGGGGCGGGAACGTTAAGGTGGGCTACGAGCAGTACTTC. The full variable domain, with the rest looked up from reference TRBV7-9 and TRBJ2-7, is DTGVSQNPRHKITKRGQNVTFRCDPISEHNRLYWYRQTLGQGPEFLTYFQNEAQLEKSRLLSDRFSAERPKGSFSTLEIQRTEQGDSAMYLCASSLGGGNVKVGYEQYFGPGTRLTVT.